Following are 20 T cell receptor beta chains from one sample sequenced in a study of T cell responses to AZD1222 COVID-19 vaccine. This table comes from immunoSEQ multiplex PCR, and its TCRdb copy is limited to in-frame clones, with some not included. Here the sample spans approximately 130,000 clones, over 85% being singletons. Sequenced here: peripheral blood, sampled on day 0 of AZD1222 vaccination. All receptors come from an adult in good health.

Written as DNA, the CDR3 is TGTGCCAGCAGCTCGGACACCAACTCTGGAAACACCATATATTTT. Translation: CASSSDTNSGNTIYF. The chain is built from TRBV7-9 and TRBJ1-3, with D tentatively TRBD1 (5 bases). CDR1 is SEHNR, CDR2 FQNEAQ, per germline (reference sequence). The V end lost 4 bases, the J end lost 0 bases, and 10 bases lay between the germline ends. The CDR3 sequence is 15 residues long.

The chain joins TRBV5-1 to TRBJ1-5; 9 positions agree with TRBD1. V shed 0 bases, J shed 2 bases, and the junction held 9 bases outside the gene matches. Germline V lookup: CDR1 SGHRS, CDR2 YFSETQ. This CDR3 is 18 amino acids long. CDR3 nucleotides: TGCGCCAGCAGCTTGGAATCCGCGGACAGGGGAGGCAATCAGCCCCAGCATTTT. Translated, it gives CASSLESADRGGNQPQHF. The full variable domain, in which reference TRBV5-1 and TRBJ1-5 provide the parts outside the CDR3, is KAGVTQTPRYLIKTRGQQVTLSCSPISGHRSVSWYQQTPGQGLQFLFEYFSETQRNKGNFPGRFSGRQFSNSRSEMNVSTLELGDSALYLCASSLESADRGGNQPQHFGDGTRLSIL.

DNA of the CDR3: TGTGCCAGCAGTCAGGGACAGTTGAACACTGAAGCTTTCTTT. Its translation is CASSQGQLNTEAFF. The chain has TRBV6-6 and TRBJ1-1, with 7 bases aligning to TRBD1. CDR1 is MNHNY and CDR2 is SVGAGI in the germline V gene (reference sequence). The CDR3 has 14 residues. The V gene end was trimmed by 5 bases and the J gene end by 0 bases; junction bases not matched to a gene: 3.

This sequence joins TRBV5-4 and TRBJ2-2; D is unresolved. The CDR3 consists of 15 residues. CDR1 and CDR2 from the germline V gene are SGHNT and YYREEE (reference sequence). With 0 bases removed from V and 6 bases from J, the gap between germline ends came to 12 bases. For the CDR3, the DNA is TGTGCCAGCAGCTTGGTCGGAGCGAGCCCCGGGGAGCTGTTTTTT. Protein: CASSLVGASPGELFF. The whole variable domain, remainder taken from reference TRBV5-4 and TRBJ2-2, is ETGVTQSPTHLIKTRGQQVTLRCSSQSGHNTVSWYQQALGQGPQFIFQYYREEENGRGNFPPRFSGLQFPNYSSELNVNALELDDSALYLCASSLVGASPGELFFGEGSRLTVL.

This chain joins TRBV6-5 and TRBJ1-2; 7 nucleotides line up with TRBD1. V shed 7 bases and J 8 bases; nucleotides not matched to a gene: 10. This CDR3 has 13 residues. Per germline, CDR1 MNHEY and CDR2 SVGAGI. The CDR3 region has the DNA TGTGCCAGCACCCCACGGAGGGGGCACGGCTACACCTTC. It encodes CASTPRRGHGYTF.

J is TRBJ2-1 and V is TRBV24-1; the match to TRBD1 covers 8 bases. This CDR3 has 16 amino acids. CDR1 is KGHDR, CDR2 SFDVKD, per germline. Trimming took 0 bases from V and 7 from J; bases not matched to a gene: 7. The CDR3 sequence is CATSDLGRGQRNEQFF. CDR3 coding DNA: TGTGCCACCAGTGATTTGGGCAGGGGGCAGAGGAATGAGCAGTTCTTC.

The CDR3 protein is CASSYYGRGGYTF. The CDR3 coding sequence is TGTGCCAGCAGTTACTATGGGAGAGGGGGCTACACCTTC. The chain is built from TRBV6-5 and TRBJ1-2; D uncertain. The CDR3 loop spans 13 amino acids. With 1 base removed from V and 8 bases from J, the gap between germline ends came to 11 bases. CDR1 and CDR2 from the germline V gene are MNHEY and SVGAGI.

The chain recombines TRBV3-1 (or the pseudogene TRBV3-2) with TRBJ1-1, with 8 bases matching TRBD1. Trimming removed 0 bases from V and 1 base from J; junction bases left unmatched: 4. This CDR3 has 16 residues. Germline V CDR1 and CDR2: LGHDT, YNNKEL (reference sequence). DNA for the CDR3: TGTGCCAGCAGCCAAGAGGGACAGGCCACGAACACTGAAGCTTTCTTT. Translated: CASSQEGQATNTEAFF.

The chain joins TRBV9 to TRBJ1-2; 9 bases fit TRBD1. The CDR3 consists of 14 residues. The ends lost 3 bases at V and 4 bases at J; junction bases unmatched: 4. The germline V gene has CDR1 SGDLS and CDR2 YYNGEE. CDR3 sequence (DNA): TGTGCCAGCAGCGGGGGACAGGGAAGCTATGGCTACACCTTC. Protein: CASSGGQGSYGYTF.

The chain employs TRBV19 and TRBJ1-2; TRBD1 matches at 7 bases. Unmatched junction bases numbered 5, after V lost 6 bases and J lost 7 bases. CDR1 and CDR2 (germline): LNHDA, SQIVND (reference sequence). This CDR3 is built from 12 residues. The CDR3 nucleotides read TGTGCCAGTAGCATTGCAGGGGGTGGCTACACCTTC. It codes for CASSIAGGGYTF.

This chain links TRBV6-6 with TRBJ1-4; a possible D gene is TRBD1 (6 bases). Germline CDR1 is MNHNY and CDR2 is SVGAGI (reference sequence). V lost 6 bases and J lost 3, with 11 bases in between. This CDR3 contains 14 residues. The DNA for the CDR3 is TGTGCCAGCAGCTTCGACAGGTCTAATGAAAAACTGTTTTTT. Translation: CASSFDRSNEKLFF.

This clone was picked up one time. The chain couples TRBV2 to TRBJ2-1, with no clear D. V lost 7 bases to trimming and J lost 9 bases, with 16 bases between them. The germline CDR1 and CDR2 sequences are SNHLY and FYNNEI. This CDR3 has 13 residues. The CDR3 DNA follows: TGTGCCAGCAAAATTCTTGGGGTGGGTGAGCAGTTCTTC. This gives the protein CASKILGVGEQFF.

V usage is TRBV19 and J usage is TRBJ1-3; D not certain. Germline CDR1 LNHDA, CDR2 SQIVND (reference sequence). The CDR3 runs 14 residues. Trimming left V 7 bases short and J 0 bases short, with 10 bases between. CDR3 sequence (DNA): TGTGCCAGTAAGAAAGGGAGCTCTGGAAACACCATATATTTT. Its protein product is CASKKGSSGNTIYF.

The chain recombines TRBV4-2 with TRBJ2-2; D could derive from TRBD1 or TRBD2 (5 bases each). Trimming pared 2 bases from V and 7 bases from J, leaving 14 bases between. This CDR3 spans 15 amino acids. In germline, CDR1 is LGHNA, CDR2 YNFKEQ. CDR3 amino acids: CASSQFLGRSGELFF. Written as DNA, the CDR3 is TGTGCCAGCAGCCAATTTTTGGGACGGAGCGGGGAGCTGTTTTTT.

The chain uses TRBV7-2 and TRBJ2-5; TRBD2 aligns across 12 bases. The V segment lost 4 bases and the J segment 5 bases; nucleotides outside the gene matches: 5. CDR3 size: 15 residues. The germline V gene has CDR1 SGHTA and CDR2 FQGNSA. CDR3 bases: TGTGCCAGCAGCTCGACTAGCGGGAGTCGTGAGACCCAGTACTTC. This encodes CASSSTSGSRETQYF.

This chain connects TRBV6-6 to TRBJ2-7, with D perhaps matching TRBD2 (6 bases). The germline V gene has CDR1 MNHNY and CDR2 SVGAGI (reference sequence). Trimming removed 6 bases from V and 3 bases from J, with 18 bases in between. This CDR3 contains 15 residues. CDR3 nucleotide sequence: TGTGCCAGCAGGTTTGGAGGGGTAGCAAACTACGAGCAGTACTTC. Its protein product is CASRFGGVANYEQYF.

This rearrangement joins TRBV6-2 or TRBV6-3 to TRBJ2-5, with 7 nucleotides matching TRBD2. The V gene end was trimmed by 4 bases and the J gene end by 3 bases; junction bases not matched to a gene: 11. The CDR3 spans 16 residues. Looked up from germline, CDR1 is MNHEY and CDR2 is SVGEGT. CDR3 DNA sequence: TGTGCCAGCAGTTCGGGGGGTAACCTAGCAAAAGAGACCCAGTACTTC. Its protein is CASSSGGNLAKETQYF.

The chain joins TRBV28 to TRBJ2-7; possibly TRBD2 for D (7 bases). The germline CDR1 and CDR2 sequences are MDHEN and SYDVKM. V shed 8 bases and J shed 5 bases, with 25 bases lying between them. The CDR3 is made up of 16 amino acids. CDR3: CASVLGEGEGPNEQYF. In nucleotides, the CDR3 is TGTGCCAGCGTTTTAGGAGAGGGGGAGGGCCCAAACGAGCAGTACTTC. The full variable domain, its missing parts supplied by reference TRBV28 and TRBJ2-7, is DVKVTQSSRYLVKRTGEKVFLECVQDMDHENMFWYRQDPGLGLRLIYFSYDVKMKEKGDIPEGYSVSREKKERFSLILESASTNQTSMYLCASVLGEGEGPNEQYFGPGTRLTVT.

The rearrangement joins TRBV3-1 (or the pseudogene TRBV3-2) to TRBJ1-2, with D unresolved. CDR3 length: 16 amino acids. Germline V CDR1 and CDR2: LGHDT, YNNKEL (reference sequence). Trimming cost V 1 base and J 4 bases, with 16 bases left between them. CDR3 in amino acids: CASSQVRTAIGYGYTF. The DNA of the CDR3 is TGTGCCAGCAGCCAAGTTCGGACTGCTATTGGCTATGGCTACACCTTC.

This clone is a singleton in its sample. The genes are TRBV28 and TRBJ1-2; perhaps TRBD1 as D (6 bases). Germline V CDR1 and CDR2: MDHEN, SYDVKM. This CDR3 comprises 13 residues. V was trimmed by 7 bases and J by 6 bases, leaving 15 bases between them. The CDR3 nucleotides are TGTGCCAGCATAAGTCGGGGGGCTCATGGCTACACCTTC. Amino acids: CASISRGAHGYTF.